This T cell receptor (beta chain) was observed in a study of beta chain features in type 1 diabetes. CD4+ cells of the naive, central memory, regulatory and stem cell-like memory types were sorted via CD45RO/CCR7/CD25/CD127/CD95/CD27. Each population that was sorted was more than 95% pure. Investigators reverse transcribed all isolated RNA, so they sequenced expressed TCRB transcripts. Mean read depth for naive, central memory and regulatory T cell samples was around 3.5 million reads. Measured with immunoSEQ multiplex PCR; TCRdb has only the in-frame clones, and not every one. Of 600,000 to 700,000 clones in the sample, about an eighth are singletons; the top ten hold 0.02% to 0.025%. Germline CDR1 MNHNY, CDR2 SVGAGI (reference sequence). CDR3 length equals 13 residues. Losses at the gene ends were 7 bases for V and 6 bases for J; bases not matched to a gene: 9. On this clone: Its matching antigen is unknown.

Findings and limits, study-wide: TCRB CDR3 length was moderately but significantly reduced in all four CD4+ subsets of Type 1 diabetes patients.

This chain joins TRBV6-6 and TRBJ2-7; 7 bases agree with TRBD1. Sequencing input: naive CD4+ T cells from blood. This TCR was sampled from a man younger than 35 with type 1 diabetes. Here the CDR3 reads CASTVTGEGEQYF. CDR3 nucleotides: TGTGCCAGCACCGTCACAGGGGAAGGCGAGCAGTACTTC.